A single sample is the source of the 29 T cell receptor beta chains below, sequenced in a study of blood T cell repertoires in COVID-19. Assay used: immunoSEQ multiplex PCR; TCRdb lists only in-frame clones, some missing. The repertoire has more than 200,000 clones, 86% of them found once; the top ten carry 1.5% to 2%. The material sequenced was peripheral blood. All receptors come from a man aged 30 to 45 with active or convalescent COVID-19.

Written as DNA, the CDR3 is TGTGCCAGCAGGCTACAGGGTGACTATGGCTACACCTTC. Its protein product is CASRLQGDYGYTF. This rearrangement joins TRBV3-1 (or the pseudogene TRBV3-2) to TRBJ1-2; possible D gene TRBD1, 6 bases. V was shortened by 6 bases and J by 3 bases, with 11 bases between the two germline ends. This CDR3 region has 13 residues. Germline CDR1 LGHDT, CDR2 YNNKEL (reference sequence).

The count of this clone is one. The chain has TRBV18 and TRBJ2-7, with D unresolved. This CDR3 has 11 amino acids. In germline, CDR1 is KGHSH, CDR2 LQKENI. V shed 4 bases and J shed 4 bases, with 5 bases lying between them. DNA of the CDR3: TGTGCCAGCTCACTAGATTACGAGCAGTACTTC. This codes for CASSLDYEQYF.

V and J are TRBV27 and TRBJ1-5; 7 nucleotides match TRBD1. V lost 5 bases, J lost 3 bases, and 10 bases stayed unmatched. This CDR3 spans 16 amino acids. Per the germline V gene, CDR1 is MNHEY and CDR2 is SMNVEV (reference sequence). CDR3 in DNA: TGTGCCAGCAGTGCAACGACAGGGATCCCCAATCAGCCCCAGCATTTT. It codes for CASSATTGIPNQPQHF.

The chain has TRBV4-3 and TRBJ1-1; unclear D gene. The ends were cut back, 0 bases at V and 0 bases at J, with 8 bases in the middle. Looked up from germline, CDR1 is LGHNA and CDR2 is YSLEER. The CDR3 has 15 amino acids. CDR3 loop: CASSQDRVMNTEAFF. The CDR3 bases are TGCGCCAGCAGCCAAGATCGGGTGATGAACACTGAAGCTTTCTTT.

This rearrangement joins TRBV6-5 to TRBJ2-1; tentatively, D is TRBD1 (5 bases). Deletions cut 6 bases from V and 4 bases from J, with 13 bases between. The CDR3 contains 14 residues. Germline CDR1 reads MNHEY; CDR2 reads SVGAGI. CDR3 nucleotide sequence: TGTGCCAGCAGATCTATCGACAGTTACAATGAGCAGTTCTTC. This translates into CASRSIDSYNEQFF.

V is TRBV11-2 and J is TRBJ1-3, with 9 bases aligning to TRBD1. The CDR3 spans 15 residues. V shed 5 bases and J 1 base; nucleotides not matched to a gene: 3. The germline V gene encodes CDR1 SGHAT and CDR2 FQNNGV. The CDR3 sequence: CASSRTGVSGNTIYF. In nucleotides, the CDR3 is TGTGCCAGCAGCCGGACAGGGGTGTCTGGAAACACCATATATTTT.

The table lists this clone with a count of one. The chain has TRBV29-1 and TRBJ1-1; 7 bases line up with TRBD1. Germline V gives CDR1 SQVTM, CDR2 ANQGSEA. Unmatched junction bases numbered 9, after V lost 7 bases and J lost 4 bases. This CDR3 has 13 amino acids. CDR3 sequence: CSALLTGRTEAFF. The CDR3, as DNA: TGCAGCGCCCTACTGACAGGGCGCACTGAAGCTTTCTTT.

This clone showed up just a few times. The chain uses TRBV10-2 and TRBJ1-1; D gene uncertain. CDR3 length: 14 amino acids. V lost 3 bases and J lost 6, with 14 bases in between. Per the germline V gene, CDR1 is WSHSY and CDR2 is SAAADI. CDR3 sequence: CASSEDGGGAEAFF. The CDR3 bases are TGCGCCAGCAGTGAAGATGGTGGCGGCGCTGAAGCTTTCTTT.

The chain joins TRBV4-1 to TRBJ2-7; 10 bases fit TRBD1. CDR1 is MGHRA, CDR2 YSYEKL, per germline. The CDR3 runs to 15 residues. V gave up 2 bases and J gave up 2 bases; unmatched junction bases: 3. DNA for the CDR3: TGCGCCAGCAGCCAACGGGGGACAGGGGCCTACGAGCAGTACTTC. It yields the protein CASSQRGTGAYEQYF.

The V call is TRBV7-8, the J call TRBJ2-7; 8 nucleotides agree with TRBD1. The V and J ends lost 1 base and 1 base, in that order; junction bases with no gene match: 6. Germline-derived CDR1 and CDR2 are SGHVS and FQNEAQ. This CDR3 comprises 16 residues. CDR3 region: CASSLGTGGSSYEQYF. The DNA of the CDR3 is TGTGCCAGCAGCTTAGGAACAGGGGGTAGTTCCTACGAGCAGTACTTC.

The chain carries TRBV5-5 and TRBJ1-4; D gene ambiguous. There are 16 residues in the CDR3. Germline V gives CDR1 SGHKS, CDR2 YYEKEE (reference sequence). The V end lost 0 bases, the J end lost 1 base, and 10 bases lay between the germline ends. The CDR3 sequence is CASSLAAGRTNEKLFF. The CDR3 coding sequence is TGTGCCAGCAGCTTGGCCGCTGGGAGAACTAATGAAAAACTGTTTTTT.

The CDR3 DNA is TGTGCCAGTAGTCCGGGGGTGGGACAGCCCCAGCATTTT. Amino acid sequence: CASSPGVGQPQHF. The chain is built from TRBV19 and TRBJ1-5; D is possibly TRBD1 (5 bases). The CDR3 has 13 residues. CDR1 is LNHDA and CDR2 is SQIVND in the germline V gene (reference sequence). V lost 5 bases, J lost 7 bases, and 12 bases lay in between.

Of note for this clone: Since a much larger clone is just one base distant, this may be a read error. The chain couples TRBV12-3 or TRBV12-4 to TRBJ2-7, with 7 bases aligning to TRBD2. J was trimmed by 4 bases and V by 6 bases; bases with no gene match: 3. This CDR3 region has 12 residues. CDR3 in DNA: TGTGCCAGCAGCGTCGGGGGGTACGAGCAGTACTTC. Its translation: CASSVGGYEQYF.

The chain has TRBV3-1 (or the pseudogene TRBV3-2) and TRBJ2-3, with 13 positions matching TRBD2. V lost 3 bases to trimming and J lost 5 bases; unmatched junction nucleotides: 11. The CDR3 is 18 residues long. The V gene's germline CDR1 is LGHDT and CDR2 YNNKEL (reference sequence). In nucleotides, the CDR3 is TGTGCCAGCAGCCAGGAATCACTAGCGGGGGGGCCGGGAGATACGCAGTATTTT. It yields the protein CASSQESLAGGPGDTQYF.

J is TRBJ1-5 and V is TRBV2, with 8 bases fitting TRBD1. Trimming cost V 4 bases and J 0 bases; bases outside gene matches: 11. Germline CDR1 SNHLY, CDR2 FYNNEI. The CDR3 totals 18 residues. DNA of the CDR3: TGTGCCAGCAGTGTTGGGTGGGACAGGACATATAGCAATCAGCCCCAGCATTTT. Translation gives CASSVGWDRTYSNQPQHF.

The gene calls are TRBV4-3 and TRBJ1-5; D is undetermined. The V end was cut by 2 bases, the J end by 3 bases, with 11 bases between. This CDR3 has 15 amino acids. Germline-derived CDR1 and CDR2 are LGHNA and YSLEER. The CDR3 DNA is TGCGCCAGCAGCCAAAATCCGGGTAACAATCAGCCCCAGCATTTT. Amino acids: CASSQNPGNNQPQHF.

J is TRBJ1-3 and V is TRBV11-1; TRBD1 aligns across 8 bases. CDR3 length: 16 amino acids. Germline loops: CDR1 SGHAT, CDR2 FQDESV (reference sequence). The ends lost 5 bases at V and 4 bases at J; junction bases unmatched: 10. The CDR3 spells CASSRSNRDRGNTIYF. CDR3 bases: TGTGCCAGCAGCCGCTCGAACCGGGACAGGGGAAACACCATATATTTT.

This CDR3 reads CASSLGPGGYTF. In nucleotides, the CDR3 is TGTGCCAGCAGTTTGGGCCCAGGTGGCTACACCTTC. The chain carries TRBV12-3 or TRBV12-4 and TRBJ1-2; D remains unclear. This CDR3 is 12 amino acids long. Between the trimmed V and J ends, which lost 3 bases and 7 bases, there was a span of 9 bases.

The CDR3 DNA follows: TGTGCCAGCAGCTTACGACAGGGGCTCTCGGATGAGCAGTTCTTC. It translates to CASSLRQGLSDEQFF. The V and J genes are TRBV7-7 and TRBJ2-1; the match to TRBD1 covers 8 bases. The CDR3 spans 15 residues. CDR1 and CDR2 (germline): SSHAT, FNYEAQ (reference sequence). Unmatched junction bases numbered 8, after V lost 2 bases and J lost 8 bases.

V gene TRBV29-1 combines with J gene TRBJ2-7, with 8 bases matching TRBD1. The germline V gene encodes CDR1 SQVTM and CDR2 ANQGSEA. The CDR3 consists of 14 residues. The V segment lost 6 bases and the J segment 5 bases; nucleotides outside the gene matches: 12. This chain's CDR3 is CSVMGTGVADEQYF. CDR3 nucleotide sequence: TGCAGCGTGATGGGGACAGGTGTAGCGGACGAGCAGTACTTC.

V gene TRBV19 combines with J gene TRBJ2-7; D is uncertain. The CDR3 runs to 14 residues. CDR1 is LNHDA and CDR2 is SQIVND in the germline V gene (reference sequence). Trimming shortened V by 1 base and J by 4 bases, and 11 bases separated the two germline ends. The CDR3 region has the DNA TGTGCCAGTAGTATAGCCACCGGCGGATACGAGCAGTACTTC. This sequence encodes CASSIATGGYEQYF.

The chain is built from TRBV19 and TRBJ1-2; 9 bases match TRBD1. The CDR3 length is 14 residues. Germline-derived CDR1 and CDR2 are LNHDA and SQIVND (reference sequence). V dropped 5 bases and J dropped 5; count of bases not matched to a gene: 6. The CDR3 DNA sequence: TGTGCCAGTAGTGAACAGGGGGCATGGTATGGCTACACCTTC. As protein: CASSEQGAWYGYTF.

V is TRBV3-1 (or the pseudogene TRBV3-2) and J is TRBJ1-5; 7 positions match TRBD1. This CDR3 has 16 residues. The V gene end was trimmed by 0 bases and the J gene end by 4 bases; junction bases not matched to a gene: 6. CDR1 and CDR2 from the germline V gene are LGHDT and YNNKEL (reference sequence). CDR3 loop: CASSQDPGGRNQPQHF. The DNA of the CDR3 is TGTGCCAGCAGCCAAGATCCAGGGGGTCGGAATCAGCCCCAGCATTTT.

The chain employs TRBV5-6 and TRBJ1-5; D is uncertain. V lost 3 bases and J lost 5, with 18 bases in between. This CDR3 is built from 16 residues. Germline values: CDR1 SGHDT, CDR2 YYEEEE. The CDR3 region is CASSSWLTETHQPQHF. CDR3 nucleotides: TGTGCCAGCAGCTCTTGGCTAACAGAAACACATCAGCCCCAGCATTTT.

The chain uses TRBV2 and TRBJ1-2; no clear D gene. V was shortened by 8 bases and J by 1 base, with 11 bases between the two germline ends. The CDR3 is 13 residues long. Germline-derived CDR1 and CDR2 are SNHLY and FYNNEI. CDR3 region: CASFGENNYGYTF. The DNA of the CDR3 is TGTGCCAGCTTCGGGGAAAATAACTATGGCTACACCTTC.

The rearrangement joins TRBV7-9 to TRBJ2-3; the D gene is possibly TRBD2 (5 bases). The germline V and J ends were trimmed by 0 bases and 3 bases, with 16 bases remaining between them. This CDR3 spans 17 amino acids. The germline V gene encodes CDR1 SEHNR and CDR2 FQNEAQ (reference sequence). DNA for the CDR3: TGTGCCAGCAGCTTAGCTGCTAGCTCGGTTAGGACAGATACGCAGTATTTT. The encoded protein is CASSLAASSVRTDTQYF.

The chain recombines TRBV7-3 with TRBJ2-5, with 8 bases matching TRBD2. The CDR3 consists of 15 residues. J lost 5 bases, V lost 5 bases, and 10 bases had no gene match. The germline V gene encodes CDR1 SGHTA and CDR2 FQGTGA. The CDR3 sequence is CASSTGGANLETQYF. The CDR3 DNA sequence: TGTGCCAGCAGCACCGGGGGGGCCAATCTGGAGACCCAGTACTTC.

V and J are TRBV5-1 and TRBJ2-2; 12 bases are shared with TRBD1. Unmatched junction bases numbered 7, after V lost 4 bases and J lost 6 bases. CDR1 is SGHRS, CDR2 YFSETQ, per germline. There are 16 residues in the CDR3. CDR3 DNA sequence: TGCGCCAGCAGCCCGGGACAGGGGGCGGGCGCCGGGGAGCTGTTTTTT. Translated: CASSPGQGAGAGELFF.

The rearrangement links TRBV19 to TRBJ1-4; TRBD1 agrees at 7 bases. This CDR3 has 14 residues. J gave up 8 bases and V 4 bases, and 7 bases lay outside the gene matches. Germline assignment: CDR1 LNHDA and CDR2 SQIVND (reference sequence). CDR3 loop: CASSTTGLGEKLFF. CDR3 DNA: TGTGCCAGTAGTACGACAGGGTTGGGGGAAAAACTGTTTTTT.